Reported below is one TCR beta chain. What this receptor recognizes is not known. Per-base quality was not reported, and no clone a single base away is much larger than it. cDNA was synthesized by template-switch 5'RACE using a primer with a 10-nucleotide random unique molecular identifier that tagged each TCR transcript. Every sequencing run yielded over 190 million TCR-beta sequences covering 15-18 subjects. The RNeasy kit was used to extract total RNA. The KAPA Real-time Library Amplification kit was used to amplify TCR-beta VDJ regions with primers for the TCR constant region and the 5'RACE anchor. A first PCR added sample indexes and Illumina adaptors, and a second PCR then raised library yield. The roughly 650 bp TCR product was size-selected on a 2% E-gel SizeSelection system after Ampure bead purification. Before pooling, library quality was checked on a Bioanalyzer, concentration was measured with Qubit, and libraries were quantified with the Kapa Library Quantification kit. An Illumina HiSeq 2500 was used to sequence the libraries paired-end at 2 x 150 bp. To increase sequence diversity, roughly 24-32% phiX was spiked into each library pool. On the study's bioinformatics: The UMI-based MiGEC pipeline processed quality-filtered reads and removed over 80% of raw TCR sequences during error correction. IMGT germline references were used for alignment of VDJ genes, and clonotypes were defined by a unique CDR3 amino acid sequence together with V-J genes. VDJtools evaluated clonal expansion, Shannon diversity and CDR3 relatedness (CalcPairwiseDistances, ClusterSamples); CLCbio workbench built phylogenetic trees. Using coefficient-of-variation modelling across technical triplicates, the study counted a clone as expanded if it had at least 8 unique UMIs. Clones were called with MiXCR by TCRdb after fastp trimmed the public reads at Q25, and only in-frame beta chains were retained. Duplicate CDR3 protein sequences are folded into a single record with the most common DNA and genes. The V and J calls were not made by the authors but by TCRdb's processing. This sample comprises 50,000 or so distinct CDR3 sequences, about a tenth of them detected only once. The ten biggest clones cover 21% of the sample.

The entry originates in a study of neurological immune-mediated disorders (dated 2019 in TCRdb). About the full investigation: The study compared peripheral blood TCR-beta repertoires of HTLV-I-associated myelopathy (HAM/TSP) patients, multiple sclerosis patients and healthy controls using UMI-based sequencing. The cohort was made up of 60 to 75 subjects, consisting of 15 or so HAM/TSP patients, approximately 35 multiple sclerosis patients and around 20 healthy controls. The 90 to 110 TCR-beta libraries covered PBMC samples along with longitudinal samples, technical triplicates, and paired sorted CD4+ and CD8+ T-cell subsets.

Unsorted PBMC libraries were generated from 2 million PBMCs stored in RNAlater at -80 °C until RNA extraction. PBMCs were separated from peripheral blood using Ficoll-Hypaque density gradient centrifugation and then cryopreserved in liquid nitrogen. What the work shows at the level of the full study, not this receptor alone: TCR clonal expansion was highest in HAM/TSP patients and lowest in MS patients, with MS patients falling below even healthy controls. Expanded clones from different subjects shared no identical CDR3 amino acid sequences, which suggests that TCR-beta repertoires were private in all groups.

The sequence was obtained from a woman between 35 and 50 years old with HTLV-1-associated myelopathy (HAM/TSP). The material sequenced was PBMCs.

Here the CDR3 is given as CSARRQGDQPQHF. The DNA reads TGCAGTGCTAGACGCCAGGGTGATCAGCCCCAGCATTTT. The chain was built from TRBV20-1 and TRBJ1-5, and the D gene may be TRBD1, 5 bases matching. CDR1 DFQATT and CDR2 SNEGSKA were looked up in the germline V gene (reference sequence). V is pared back by 2 bases and J by 5 bases, with 10 bases lying between the germline termini. Spanning cysteine to phenylalanine, the CDR3 consists of 13 amino acids. Just the 39-base CDR3 DNA is kept, in frame starting at base 1.